This TCR beta chain was identified in a study of blood T cell repertoires in COVID-19. Data came from immunoSEQ multiplex PCR; TCRdb stores just in-frame clones and leaves some out. This table holds about 380,000 clones, 75% to 90% found once. V lost 4 bases and J lost 4, with 20 bases in between. CDR3 size: 16 residues. Germline values: CDR1 SGHRS, CDR2 YFSETQ. The origin of this receptor is a woman aged 18-30 years with acute or convalescent COVID-19. The material sequenced was peripheral blood. This rearrangement joins TRBV5-1 to TRBJ1-2; possible D gene TRBD1, 6 bases. This chain's CDR3 is CASSQKAGTPTYGYTF. The CDR3 bases are TGCGCCAGCAGCCAAAAAGCCGGGACACCGACCTATGGCTACACCTTC. The variable domain in full, completed from reference TRBV5-1 and TRBJ1-2, reads KAGVTQTPRYLIKTRGQQVTLSCSPISGHRSVSWYQQTPGQGLQFLFEYFSETQRNKGNFPGRFSGRQFSNSRSEMNVSTLELGDSALYLCASSQKAGTPTYGYTFGSGTRLTVV.